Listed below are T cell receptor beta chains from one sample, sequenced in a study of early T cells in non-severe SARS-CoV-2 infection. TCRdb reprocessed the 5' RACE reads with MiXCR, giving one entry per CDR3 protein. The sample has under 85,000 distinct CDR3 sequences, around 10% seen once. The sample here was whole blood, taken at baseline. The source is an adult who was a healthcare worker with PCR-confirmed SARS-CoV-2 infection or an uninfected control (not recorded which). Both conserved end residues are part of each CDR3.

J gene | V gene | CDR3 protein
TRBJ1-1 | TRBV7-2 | CASSLVAATGAFF
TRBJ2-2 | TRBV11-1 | CASRPDRATGELFF
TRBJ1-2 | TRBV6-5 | CASSEQGGGYGYTF
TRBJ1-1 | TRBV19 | CASSRGQSSQGTEAFF
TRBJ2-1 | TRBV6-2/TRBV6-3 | CASSYSRASYNEQFF
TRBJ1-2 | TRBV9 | CASSPRDRGGGYTF
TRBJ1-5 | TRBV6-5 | CASSYSGTQDQPQHF
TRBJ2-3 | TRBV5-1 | CASSLARASGADTQYF
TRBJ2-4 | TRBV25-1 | CASSPRTGTPAKNIQYF
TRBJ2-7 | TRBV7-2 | CASSLDAGQGSTYEQYF
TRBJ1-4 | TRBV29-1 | CSVGGGVGEKLFF
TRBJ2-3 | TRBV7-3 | CASSPSRLSAGDTQYF
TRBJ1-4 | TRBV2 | CASRANGGGSEKLFF
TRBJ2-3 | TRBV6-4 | CASSASGGTDTQYF
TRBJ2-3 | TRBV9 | CASSVRKGTDTQYF
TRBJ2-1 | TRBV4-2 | CASSPGLQGYNEQFF
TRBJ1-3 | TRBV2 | CASSGQGGNTIYF
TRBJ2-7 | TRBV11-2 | CASSLEVIYEQYF
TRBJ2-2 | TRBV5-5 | CASSLDGGWAGELFF
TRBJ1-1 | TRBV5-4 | CASSLDQGLWTEAFF
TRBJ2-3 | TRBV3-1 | CTSSPGGGPTDTQYF
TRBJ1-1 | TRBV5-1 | CASSHGQGEAFF
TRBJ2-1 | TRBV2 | CACGSYNEQFF
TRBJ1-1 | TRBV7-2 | CASSLRGVLNTEAFF
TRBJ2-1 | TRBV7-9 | CASSLEDVTYNEQFF
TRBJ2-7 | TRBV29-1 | CSVSRDIGDEQYF
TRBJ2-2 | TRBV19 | CASSTPSSGRGHTGELFF
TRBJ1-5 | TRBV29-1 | CSVVAGVNQPQHF
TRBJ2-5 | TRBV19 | CASSIVAGGLETQYF
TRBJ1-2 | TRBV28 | CASITTLSNYGYTF
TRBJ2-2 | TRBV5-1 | CASSPGTPNTGELFF
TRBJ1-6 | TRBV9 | CASSSSVSSYNSPLHF
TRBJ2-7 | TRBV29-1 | CSVGVPGEQYF
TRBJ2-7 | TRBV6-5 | CASSYSLVTRREQYF
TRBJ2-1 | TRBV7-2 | CASSLWGSNNEQFF
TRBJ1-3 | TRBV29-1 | CSVDQGNTIYF
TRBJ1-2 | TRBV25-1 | CASSERLIVNRAGYTF
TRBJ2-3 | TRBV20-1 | CSARVKGTQYF